The 9 T cell receptor beta chains reported below all come from one sample, sequenced in a study of cytomegalovirus exposure and HLA in healthy donors. PCR primers comprised 60 Vbeta and 13 Jbeta primers. Data came from immunoSEQ multiplex PCR; TCRdb stores just in-frame clones and leaves some out. The data show about 170,000 clones, 79% seen once. Sequences were obtained from PBMCs. Receptors originate from a woman aged 45-60 years in good health and CMV-seronegative.

J is TRBJ2-7 and V is TRBV28, with D perhaps TRBD1 (6 bases). V was trimmed by 6 bases and J by 2 bases, leaving 11 bases between them. The CDR3 spans 13 residues. Germline lookup yields CDR1 MDHEN and CDR2 SYDVKM. In DNA, the CDR3 is TGTGCCAGCAGCCTCGAGGGGGCCTACGAGCAGTACTTC. This gives the protein CASSLEGAYEQYF.

J is TRBJ1-5 and V is TRBV6-6, with D maybe TRBD1 (6 bases). CDR3 length equals 13 residues. The V and J ends lost 0 bases and 6 bases respectively, with 6 bases between them. Germline V gene data show CDR1 as MNHNY and CDR2 as SVGAGI (reference sequence). In DNA, the CDR3 is TGTGCCAGCAGTTACTCGACAGGTCAGCCCCAGCATTTT. The encoded protein is CASSYSTGQPQHF.

Only a few counts were recorded for this clone. The chain combines TRBV21-1 with TRBJ2-3; the table's D call, TRBD2, was not checked against the DNA. TRBV21-1 is recorded as a pseudogene. The CDR3 runs to 17 residues. This chain's CDR3 is CASSKAASGRAPDTQYF. CDR3 DNA: TGTGCCAGCAGCAAAGCGGCTAGCGGGAGGGCCCCAGATACGCAGTATTTT.

The CDR3 sequence: CASSRDRVAGNTIYF. DNA for the CDR3: TGTGCCAGCAGTCGCGACAGGGTGGCGGGAAACACCATATATTTT. This chain uses TRBV7-2 with TRBJ1-3; 7 bases are a match to TRBD1. The CDR3 extends over 15 amino acids. CDR1 and CDR2 (germline): SGHTA, FQGNSA. Unmatched junction bases numbered 9, after V lost 6 bases and J lost 4 bases.

The gene calls are TRBV5-4 and TRBJ1-2; D is undetermined. Germline V CDR1 and CDR2: SGHNT, YYREEE (reference sequence). This CDR3 has 14 residues. V was pared by 0 bases and J by 5 bases, with 11 bases between. The CDR3 DNA is TGTGCCAGCAGCTTGGTTGGGCAGGTGTATGGCTACACCTTC. Translation: CASSLVGQVYGYTF.

This sequence joins TRBV13 and TRBJ1-2; TRBD1 matches at 10 bases. V trimming: 5 bases; J trimming: 3 bases; junction bases outside the gene matches: 6. CDR3 length equals 15 residues. The V gene's germline CDR1 is PRHDT and CDR2 FYEKMQ (reference sequence). The CDR3 sequence: CASSPRQGAYYGYTF. In nucleotides, the CDR3 is TGTGCCAGCAGCCCCAGACAGGGGGCATACTATGGCTACACCTTC.

V is TRBV27 and J is TRBJ2-7, with D perhaps matching TRBD1 (6 bases). This CDR3 contains 14 residues. Trimming shortened V by 3 bases and J by 2 bases, and 11 bases separated the two germline ends. Per the germline V gene, CDR1 is MNHEY and CDR2 is SMNVEV (reference sequence). CDR3: CASSFGTGPYEQYF. Here the CDR3 DNA reads TGTGCCAGCAGTTTCGGAACAGGGCCCTACGAGCAGTACTTC.

This sequence joins TRBV29-1 and TRBJ2-5, with 12 nucleotides matching TRBD2. The CDR3 covers 16 residues. V was clipped by 1 base and J by 5 bases; unmatched bases: 8. Germline assignment: CDR1 SQVTM and CDR2 ANQGSEA. Here the CDR3 reads CSVEGSGLAGSETQYF. DNA of the CDR3: TGCAGCGTTGAAGGGAGCGGACTAGCGGGAAGTGAGACCCAGTACTTC.

The rearrangement joins TRBV7-9 to TRBJ2-3; 12 nucleotides agree with TRBD2. Germline values: CDR1 SEHNR, CDR2 FQNEAQ (reference sequence). The trim removed 2 bases at V and 0 bases at J, leaving 9 bases unmatched. The CDR3 covers 19 residues. For the CDR3, the DNA is TGTGCCAGCAGCTTAAAGTCTAGCGGGAGGGATACTAGCACAGATACGCAGTATTTT. It is translated as CASSLKSSGRDTSTDTQYF.